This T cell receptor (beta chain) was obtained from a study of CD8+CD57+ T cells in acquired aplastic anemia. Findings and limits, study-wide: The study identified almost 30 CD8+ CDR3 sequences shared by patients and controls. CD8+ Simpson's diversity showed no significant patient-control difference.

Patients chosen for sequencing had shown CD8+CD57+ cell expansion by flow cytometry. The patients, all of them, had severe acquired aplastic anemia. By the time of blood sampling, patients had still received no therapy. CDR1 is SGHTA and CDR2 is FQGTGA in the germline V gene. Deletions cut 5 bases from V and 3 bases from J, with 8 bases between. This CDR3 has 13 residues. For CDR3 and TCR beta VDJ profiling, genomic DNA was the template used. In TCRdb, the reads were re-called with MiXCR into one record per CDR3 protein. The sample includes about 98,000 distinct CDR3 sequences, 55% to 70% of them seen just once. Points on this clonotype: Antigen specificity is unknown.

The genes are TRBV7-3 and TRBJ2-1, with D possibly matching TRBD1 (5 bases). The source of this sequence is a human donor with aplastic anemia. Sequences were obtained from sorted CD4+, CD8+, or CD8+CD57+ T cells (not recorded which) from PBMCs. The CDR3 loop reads CASSDRHYNEQFF. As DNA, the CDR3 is TGTGCCAGCAGCGACAGACACTACAATGAGCAGTTCTTC.